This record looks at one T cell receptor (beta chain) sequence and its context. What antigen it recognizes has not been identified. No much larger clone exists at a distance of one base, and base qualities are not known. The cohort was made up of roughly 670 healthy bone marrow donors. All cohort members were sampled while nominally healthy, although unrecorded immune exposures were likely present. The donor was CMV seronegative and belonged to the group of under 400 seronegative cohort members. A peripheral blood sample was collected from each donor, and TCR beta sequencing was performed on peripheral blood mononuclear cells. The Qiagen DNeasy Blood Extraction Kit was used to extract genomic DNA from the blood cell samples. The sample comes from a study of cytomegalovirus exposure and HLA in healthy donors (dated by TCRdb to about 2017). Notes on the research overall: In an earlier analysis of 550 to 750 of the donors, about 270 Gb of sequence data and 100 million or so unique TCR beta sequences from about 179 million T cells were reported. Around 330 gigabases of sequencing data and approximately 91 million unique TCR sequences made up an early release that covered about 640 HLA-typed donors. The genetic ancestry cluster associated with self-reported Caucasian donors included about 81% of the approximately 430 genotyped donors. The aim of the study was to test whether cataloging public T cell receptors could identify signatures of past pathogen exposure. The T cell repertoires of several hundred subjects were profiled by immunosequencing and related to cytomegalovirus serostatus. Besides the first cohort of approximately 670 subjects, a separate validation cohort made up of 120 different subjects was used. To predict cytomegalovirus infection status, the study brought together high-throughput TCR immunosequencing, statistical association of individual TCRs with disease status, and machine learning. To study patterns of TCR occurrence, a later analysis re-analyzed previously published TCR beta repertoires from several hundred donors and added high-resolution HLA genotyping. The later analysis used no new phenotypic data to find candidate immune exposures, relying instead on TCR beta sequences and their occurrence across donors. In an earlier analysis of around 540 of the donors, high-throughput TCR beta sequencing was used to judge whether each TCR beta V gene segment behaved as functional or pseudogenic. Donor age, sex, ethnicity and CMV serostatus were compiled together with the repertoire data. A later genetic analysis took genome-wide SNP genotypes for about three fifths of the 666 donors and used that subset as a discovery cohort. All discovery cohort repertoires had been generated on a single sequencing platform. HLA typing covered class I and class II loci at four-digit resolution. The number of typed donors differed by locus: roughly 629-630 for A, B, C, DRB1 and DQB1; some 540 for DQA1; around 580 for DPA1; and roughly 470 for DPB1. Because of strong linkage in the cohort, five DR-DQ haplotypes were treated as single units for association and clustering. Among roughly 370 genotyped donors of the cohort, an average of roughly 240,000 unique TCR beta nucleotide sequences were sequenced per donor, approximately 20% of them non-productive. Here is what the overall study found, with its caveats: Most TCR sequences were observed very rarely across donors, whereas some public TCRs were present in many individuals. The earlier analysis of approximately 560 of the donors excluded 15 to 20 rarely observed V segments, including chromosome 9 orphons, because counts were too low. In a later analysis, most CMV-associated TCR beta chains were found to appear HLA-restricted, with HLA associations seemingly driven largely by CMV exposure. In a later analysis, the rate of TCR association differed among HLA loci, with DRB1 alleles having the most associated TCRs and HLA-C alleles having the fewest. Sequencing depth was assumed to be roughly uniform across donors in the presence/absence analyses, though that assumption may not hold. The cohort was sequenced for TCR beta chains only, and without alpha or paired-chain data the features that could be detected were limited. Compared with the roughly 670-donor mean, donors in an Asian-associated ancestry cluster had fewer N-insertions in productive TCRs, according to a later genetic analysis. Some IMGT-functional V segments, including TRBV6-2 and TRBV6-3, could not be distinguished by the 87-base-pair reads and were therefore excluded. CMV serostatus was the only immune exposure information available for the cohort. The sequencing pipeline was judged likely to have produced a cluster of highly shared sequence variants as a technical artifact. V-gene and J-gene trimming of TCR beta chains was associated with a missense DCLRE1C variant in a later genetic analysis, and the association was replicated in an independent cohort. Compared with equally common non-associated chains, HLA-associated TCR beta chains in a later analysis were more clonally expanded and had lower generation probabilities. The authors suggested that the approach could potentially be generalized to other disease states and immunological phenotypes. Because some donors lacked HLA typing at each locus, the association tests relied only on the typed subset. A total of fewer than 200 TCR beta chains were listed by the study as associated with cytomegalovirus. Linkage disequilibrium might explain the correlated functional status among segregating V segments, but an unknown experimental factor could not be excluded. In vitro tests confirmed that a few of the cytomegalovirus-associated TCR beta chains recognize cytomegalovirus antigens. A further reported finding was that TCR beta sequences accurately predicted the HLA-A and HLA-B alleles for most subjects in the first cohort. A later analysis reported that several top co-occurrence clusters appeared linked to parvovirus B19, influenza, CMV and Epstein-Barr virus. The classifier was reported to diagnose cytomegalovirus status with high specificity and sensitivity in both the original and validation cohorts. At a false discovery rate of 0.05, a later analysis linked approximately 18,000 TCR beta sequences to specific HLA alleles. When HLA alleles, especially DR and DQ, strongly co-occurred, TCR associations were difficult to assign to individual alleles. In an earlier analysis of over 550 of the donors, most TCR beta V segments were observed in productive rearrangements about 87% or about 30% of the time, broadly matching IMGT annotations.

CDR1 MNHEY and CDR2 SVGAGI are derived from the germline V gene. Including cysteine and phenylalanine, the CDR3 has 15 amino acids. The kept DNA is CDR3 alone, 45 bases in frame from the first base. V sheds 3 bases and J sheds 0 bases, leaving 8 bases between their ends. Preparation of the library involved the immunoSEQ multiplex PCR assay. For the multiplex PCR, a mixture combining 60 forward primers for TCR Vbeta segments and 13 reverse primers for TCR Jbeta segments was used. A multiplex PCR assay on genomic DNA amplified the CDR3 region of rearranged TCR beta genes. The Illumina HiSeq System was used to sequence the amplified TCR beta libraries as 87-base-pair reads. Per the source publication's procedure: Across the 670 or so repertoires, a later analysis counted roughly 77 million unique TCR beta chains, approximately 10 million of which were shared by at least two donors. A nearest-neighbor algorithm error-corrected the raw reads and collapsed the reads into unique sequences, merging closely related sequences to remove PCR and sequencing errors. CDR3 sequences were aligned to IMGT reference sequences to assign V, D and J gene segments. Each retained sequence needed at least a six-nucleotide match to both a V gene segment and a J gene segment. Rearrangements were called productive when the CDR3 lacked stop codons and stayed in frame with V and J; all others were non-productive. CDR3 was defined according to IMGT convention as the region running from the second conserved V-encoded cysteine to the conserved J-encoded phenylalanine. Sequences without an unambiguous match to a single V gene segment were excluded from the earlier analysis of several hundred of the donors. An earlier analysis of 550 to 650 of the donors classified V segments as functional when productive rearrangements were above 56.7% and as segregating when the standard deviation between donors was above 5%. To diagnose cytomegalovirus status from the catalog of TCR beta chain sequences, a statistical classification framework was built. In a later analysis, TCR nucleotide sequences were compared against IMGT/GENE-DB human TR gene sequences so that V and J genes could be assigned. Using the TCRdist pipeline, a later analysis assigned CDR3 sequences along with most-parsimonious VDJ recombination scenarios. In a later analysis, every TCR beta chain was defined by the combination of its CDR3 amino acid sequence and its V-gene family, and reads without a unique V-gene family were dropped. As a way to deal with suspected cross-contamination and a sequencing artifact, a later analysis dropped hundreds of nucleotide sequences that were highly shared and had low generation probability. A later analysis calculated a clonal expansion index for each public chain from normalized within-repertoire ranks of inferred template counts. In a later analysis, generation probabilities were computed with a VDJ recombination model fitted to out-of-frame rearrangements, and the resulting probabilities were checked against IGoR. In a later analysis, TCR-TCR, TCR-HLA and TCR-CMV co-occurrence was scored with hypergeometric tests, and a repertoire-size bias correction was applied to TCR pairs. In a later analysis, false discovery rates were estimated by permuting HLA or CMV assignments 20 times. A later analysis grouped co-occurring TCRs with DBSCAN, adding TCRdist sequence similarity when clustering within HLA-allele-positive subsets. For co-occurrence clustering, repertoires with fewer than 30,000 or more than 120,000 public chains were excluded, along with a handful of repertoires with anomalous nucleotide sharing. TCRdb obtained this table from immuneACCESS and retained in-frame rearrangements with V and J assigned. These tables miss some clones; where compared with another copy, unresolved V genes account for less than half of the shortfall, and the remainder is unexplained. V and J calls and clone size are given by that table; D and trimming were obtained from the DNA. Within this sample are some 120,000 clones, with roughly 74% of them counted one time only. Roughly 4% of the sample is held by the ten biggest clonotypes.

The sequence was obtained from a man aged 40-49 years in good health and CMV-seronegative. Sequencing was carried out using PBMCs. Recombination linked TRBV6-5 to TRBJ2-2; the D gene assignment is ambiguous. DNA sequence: TGTGCCAGCAGTTATGACACCTCGAACACCGGGGAGCTGTTTTTT. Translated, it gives CASSYDTSNTGELFF.